Listed below are T cell receptor beta chains from one sample, sequenced in a study of T cells expressing NK-cell markers. TCRdb reprocessed the 5' RACE reads and stores each CDR3 protein as one record, lacking DNA. This sample lists 150,000 to 180,000 distinct CDR3 sequences; its ten largest clones have 30% to 45%. The sample was blood T cells: a sorted CD56 or NKG2C T cell subset, CD4+ or CD8+ T cells, or bulk PBMC T cells (not recorded which). The origin of the receptors is a woman between 50 and 59 years old in good health. The CDR3 runs from the conserved cysteine through the conserved F or W.

v_gene: TRBV4-1
j_gene: TRBJ2-7
CDR3aa: CASSPSSGEQYF

v_gene: TRBV12-3/TRBV12-4
j_gene: TRBJ1-5
CDR3aa: CASSLSGRWQPQHF

v_gene: TRBV7-2
j_gene: TRBJ2-7
CDR3aa: CASSLHPMTDYEQYF

v_gene: TRBV27
j_gene: TRBJ2-5
CDR3aa: CASSLTPGTVQETQYF

v_gene: TRBV7-9
j_gene: TRBJ2-1
CDR3aa: CASSSSWAGVQFF

v_gene: TRBV3-1
j_gene: TRBJ1-3
CDR3aa: CASSELGLTGNTIYF

v_gene: TRBV10-3
j_gene: TRBJ2-3
CDR3aa: CAISGGTSGITDTQYF

v_gene: TRBV28
j_gene: TRBJ1-3
CDR3aa: CASSFLSGGNTIYF

v_gene: TRBV7-8
j_gene: TRBJ2-7
CDR3aa: CASSFGLAGGTYEQYF

v_gene: TRBV2
j_gene: TRBJ1-2
CDR3aa: CASSEYRDYTF

v_gene: TRBV7-9
j_gene: TRBJ2-3
CDR3aa: CASSSEATREVTDTQYF

v_gene: TRBV12-5
j_gene: TRBJ2-2
CDR3aa: CASGLVPERITGELFF

v_gene: TRBV11-2
j_gene: TRBJ2-7
CDR3aa: CASSLVGGEEYF

v_gene: TRBV5-1
j_gene: TRBJ1-6
CDR3aa: CASSYTGTGNNSPLHF

v_gene: TRBV6-5
j_gene: TRBJ2-3
CDR3aa: CASNSGAGSAGLITDTQYF

v_gene: TRBV4-1
j_gene: TRBJ2-7
CDR3aa: CASSQGTRAEQYF

v_gene: TRBV6-5
j_gene: TRBJ1-1
CDR3aa: CASRAGRGTEAFF

v_gene: TRBV7-9
j_gene: TRBJ1-1
CDR3aa: CASSLGTGTNTEAFF

v_gene: TRBV9
j_gene: TRBJ2-1
CDR3aa: CASSVAGGGGNEQFF

v_gene: TRBV6-6
j_gene: TRBJ2-1
CDR3aa: CASSWEEYNEQFF

v_gene: TRBV20-1
j_gene: TRBJ2-1
CDR3aa: CSAPAYLGSYNEQFF

v_gene: TRBV3-1
j_gene: TRBJ2-1
CDR3aa: CASSQDYDGGAQFF

v_gene: TRBV10-3
j_gene: TRBJ2-1
CDR3aa: CAISESRGQSDNEQFF

v_gene: TRBV10-3
j_gene: TRBJ2-2
CDR3aa: CAIRTQESNTGELFF

v_gene: TRBV20-1
j_gene: TRBJ2-7
CDR3aa: CSARMPSDYEQYF

v_gene: TRBV24-1
j_gene: TRBJ2-3
CDR3aa: CATSDPFRDLGTDTQYF

v_gene: TRBV7-9
j_gene: TRBJ2-7
CDR3aa: CASSKLAGGGEQYF

v_gene: TRBV5-1
j_gene: TRBJ1-1
CDR3aa: CASKGDGGTEAFF

v_gene: TRBV12-3/TRBV12-4
j_gene: TRBJ2-7
CDR3aa: CASSLTGFLYEQYF

v_gene: TRBV24-1
j_gene: TRBJ2-2
CDR3aa: CATSDHPPVAGELFF

v_gene: TRBV6-6
j_gene: TRBJ1-1
CDR3aa: CASSPAGGADTEAFF

v_gene: TRBV11-2
j_gene: TRBJ2-3
CDR3aa: CASSRRGDIDRTDTQYF

v_gene: TRBV18
j_gene: TRBJ1-5
CDR3aa: CASSPPGNQPQHF

v_gene: TRBV27
j_gene: TRBJ2-6
CDR3aa: CASSLGGAYGANVLTF

v_gene: TRBV27
j_gene: TRBJ2-1
CDR3aa: CASSWDWYNEQFF

v_gene: TRBV9
j_gene: TRBJ1-1
CDR3aa: CASSTRTGMNTEAFF

v_gene: TRBV7-7
j_gene: TRBJ2-2
CDR3aa: CASSFSAGTGELFF

v_gene: TRBV5-1
j_gene: TRBJ2-1
CDR3aa: CASSFGTLEGDEQFF

v_gene: TRBV5-1
j_gene: TRBJ2-2
CDR3aa: CASSKWDSLGDTGELFF

v_gene: TRBV27
j_gene: TRBJ2-1
CDR3aa: CASSLAPREVNEQFF

v_gene: TRBV4-1
j_gene: TRBJ1-4
CDR3aa: CASSFGWGDATNEKLFF

v_gene: TRBV7-8
j_gene: TRBJ2-5
CDR3aa: CASSKGLAGEETQYF

v_gene: TRBV12-3/TRBV12-4
j_gene: TRBJ2-7
CDR3aa: CASSLRLLYEQSF

v_gene: TRBV25-1
j_gene: TRBJ2-3
CDR3aa: CASSENRRTDTQYF

v_gene: TRBV5-5
j_gene: TRBJ2-1
CDR3aa: CASSHTSGLADNEQFF

v_gene: TRBV4-1
j_gene: TRBJ2-6
CDR3aa: CASSRFGSFNSGANVLTF

v_gene: TRBV12-3/TRBV12-4
j_gene: TRBJ2-1
CDR3aa: CASRTGTNYNEQFF

v_gene: TRBV4-1
j_gene: TRBJ2-5
CDR3aa: CASSQLRPGETQYF

v_gene: TRBV2
j_gene: TRBJ2-3
CDR3aa: CASRPLWGISDTQYF

v_gene: TRBV15
j_gene: TRBJ1-1
CDR3aa: CATRSEVNTEAFF